The 20 T cell receptor beta chains in this list originate from one sample, sequenced in a study of T cells after yellow fever vaccination. TCRdb re-derived calls from the 5' RACE reads in MiXCR, one entry per CDR3 protein. The repertoire holds roughly 500,000 distinct CDR3 sequences, with 15% to 20% as singletons. The input for sequencing was PBMCs, taken 15 days after the yellow fever booster vaccination. These TCRs come from a man younger than 45 who received the YFV17D yellow fever vaccine.

The CDR3 reads CASRTGTGGYEQYF. The CDR3 nucleotides are TGCGCCAGCAGAACCGGGACAGGGGGCTACGAGCAGTACTTC. The chain couples TRBV5-1 to TRBJ2-7; 11 nucleotides match TRBD1. In germline, CDR1 is SGHRS, CDR2 YFSETQ. The junction had 4 bases not matched to a gene; V was cut back by 5 bases and J by 3 bases. This CDR3 contains 14 residues.

The chain uses TRBV24-1 and TRBJ2-1, with TRBD1 identical over 9 bases. Germline CDR1 and CDR2: KGHDR and SFDVKD. V shed 4 bases, J shed 0 bases, and the junction held 3 bases outside the gene matches. The CDR3 has 16 residues. The CDR3 loop reads CATSEGGQGSYNEQFF. The CDR3 coding sequence is TGTGCCACCAGTGAAGGGGGACAGGGCTCCTACAATGAGCAGTTCTTC.

This clonotype has more than one count but fewer than ten. The rearrangement joins TRBV5-4 to TRBJ1-4, with D perhaps TRBD1 (5 bases). This CDR3 region has 14 residues. The germline V and J ends were trimmed by 1 base and 4 bases, with 8 bases remaining between them. Germline CDR1 and CDR2: SGHNT and YYREEE (reference sequence). The CDR3 spells CASSLMGGNEKLFF. The CDR3, as DNA: TGTGCCAGCAGCTTGATGGGGGGTAATGAAAAACTGTTTTTT.

This clonotype has a handful of counts. The CDR3: CASSQDLLAGGWETQYF. The CDR3 DNA sequence: TGCGCCAGCAGCCAAGATCTACTAGCGGGAGGATGGGAGACCCAGTACTTC. The V gene is TRBV4-3, the J gene TRBJ2-5; the match to TRBD2 covers 12 bases. CDR3 length: 17 amino acids. Losses at the gene ends were 0 bases for V and 5 bases for J; bases not matched to a gene: 7. CDR1 and CDR2 (germline): LGHNA, YSLEER.

V and J are TRBV5-1 and TRBJ2-7; TRBD1 matches at 8 bases. V gave up 1 base and J gave up 5 bases; unmatched junction bases: 11. The germline V gene encodes CDR1 SGHRS and CDR2 YFSETQ. The CDR3 length is 16 residues. This chain's CDR3 is CASSLWGDRGWDEQYF. Here the CDR3 DNA reads TGCGCCAGCAGCTTGTGGGGAGACAGGGGTTGGGACGAGCAGTACTTC.

There are a few counts of this clonotype. V is TRBV4-3 and J is TRBJ2-7, with 8 bases matching TRBD1. Germline CDR1 LGHNA, CDR2 YSLEER. This CDR3 spans 14 amino acids. Trimming at V came to 1 base and at J to 2 bases, leaving 1 base not matched to a gene. The DNA for the CDR3 is TGCGCCAGCAGCCAAGCACAGGGGGCCTACGAGCAGTACTTC. Translating gives CASSQAQGAYEQYF.

The chain carries TRBV20-1 and TRBJ2-1; no definite D call. V was clipped by 0 bases and J by 15 bases, with 12 bases between them. CDR3 size: 11 residues. Germline CDR1 and CDR2: DFQATT and SNEGSKA (reference sequence). CDR3: CSARDTEHPFF. In DNA form, the CDR3 reads TGCAGTGCTAGAGATACGGAGCACCCGTTCTTC.

A single count supports this clonotype. The chain carries TRBV5-6 and TRBJ2-2, with 9 bases identical to TRBD2. Germline trimming cut 4 bases from V and 3 bases from J; bases unmatched to any gene: 7. Germline-derived CDR1 and CDR2 are SGHDT and YYEEEE. CDR3 size: 16 residues. The CDR3 coding sequence is TGTGCCAGCAGCCTTATAGCGGGAGCGGACACCGGGGAGCTGTTTTTT. Its protein product is CASSLIAGADTGELFF.

This clonotype appeared a few times. The CDR3 spells CASKGAVETQYF. Here the CDR3 DNA reads TGTGCCAGTAAGGGGGCGGTGGAGACCCAGTACTTC. This rearrangement joins TRBV28 to TRBJ2-5, with 7 bases fitting TRBD1. This CDR3 has 12 amino acids. Germline loops: CDR1 MDHEN, CDR2 SYDVKM. V lost 9 bases to trimming and J lost 5 bases; unmatched junction nucleotides: 6.

The chain joins TRBV7-3 to TRBJ2-1, with 7 bases identical to TRBD2. Per germline, CDR1 SGHTA and CDR2 FQGTGA. This CDR3 has 16 residues. With V trimmed by 5 bases and J by 4 bases, 11 bases remained unmatched. The CDR3 region is CASSADSGVLYNEQFF. Written as DNA, the CDR3 is TGTGCCAGCAGCGCCGACAGCGGGGTGCTTTACAATGAGCAGTTCTTC.

The chain carries TRBV5-1 and TRBJ1-1; no clear D gene. The CDR3 length is 15 residues. Germline V gene sequence: CDR1 SGHRS, CDR2 YFSETQ. V was cut by 6 bases and J by 2 bases, with 17 bases left in between. This CDR3 reads CASTRTGSTNTEAFF. DNA of the CDR3: TGCGCCAGCACCAGAACTGGCTCCACAAACACTGAAGCTTTCTTT.

The rearrangement uses TRBV11-2 and TRBJ2-1; TRBD1 aligns across 7 bases. Germline V gene data show CDR1 as SGHAT and CDR2 as FQNNGV. The trim removed 4 bases at V and 10 bases at J, leaving 13 bases unmatched. CDR3 size: 15 residues. The CDR3 DNA follows: TGTGCCAGCAGCTCCGGACAGGTGACAAGGGACGAGCAGTTCTTC. It translates to CASSSGQVTRDEQFF.

The rearrangement links TRBV12-3 or TRBV12-4 to TRBJ2-7; D unclear. V shed 5 bases and J shed 3 bases, with 11 bases lying between them. CDR3 length: 13 residues. CDR3 region: CASSVDGHYEQYF. Here the CDR3 DNA reads TGTGCCAGCAGTGTAGACGGTCACTACGAGCAGTACTTC.

The V and J genes are TRBV5-1 and TRBJ1-1, with D tentatively TRBD1 (5 bases). CDR3 size: 14 residues. In germline, CDR1 is SGHRS, CDR2 YFSETQ. With 4 bases removed from V and 1 base from J, the gap between germline ends came to 11 bases. The CDR3, as DNA: TGCGCCAGCAGCCCGGGGAGGGGGAACACTGAAGCTTTCTTT. Translation gives CASSPGRGNTEAFF.

The chain combines TRBV27 with TRBJ2-5, with D unclear. Germline V CDR1 and CDR2: MNHEY, SMNVEV (reference sequence). Between the trimmed V and J ends, which lost 4 bases and 2 bases, there was a span of 8 bases. The CDR3 runs 13 residues. CDR3 residues: CASSSMTQETQYF. CDR3 DNA: TGTGCCAGCAGTTCAATGACGCAAGAGACCCAGTACTTC.

This clonotype came up a few times. The chain links TRBV14 to TRBJ2-7; 12 bases map to TRBD2. Germline CDR1 SGHDN, CDR2 FVKESK. The CDR3 covers 15 residues. The V and J ends lost 1 base and 2 bases, in that order; junction bases with no gene match: 0. The CDR3 loop is CASSQGTSGTYEQYF. Written as DNA, the CDR3 is TGTGCCAGCAGCCAAGGGACTAGCGGGACCTACGAGCAGTACTTC.

This chain uses TRBV18 with TRBJ2-7; D unresolved. Germline CDR1 reads KGHSH; CDR2 reads LQKENI. Trimming shortened V by 4 bases and J by 6 bases, and 13 bases separated the two germline ends. The CDR3 runs to 13 residues. The CDR3 coding sequence is TGTGCCAGCTCACAAGGGCCCGACGGCGAGCAGTACTTC. This gives the protein CASSQGPDGEQYF. Filled out from reference TRBV18 and TRBJ2-7, the complete variable domain reads NAGVMQNPRHLVRRRGQEARLRCSPMKGHSHVYWYRQLPEEGLKFMVYLQKENIIDESGMPKERFSAEFPKEGPSILRIQQVVRGDSAAYFCASSQGPDGEQYFGPGTRLTVT.

This chain connects TRBV7-9 to TRBJ2-5; 7 bases fit TRBD1. The CDR3 sequence is 16 residues long. Germline V gene lookup returns CDR1 SEHNR and CDR2 FQNEAQ (reference sequence). V shed 5 bases, J shed 5 bases, and the junction held 14 bases outside the gene matches. As DNA, the CDR3 is TGTGCCAGCAGCCTAGGACAGGCTACGAGTCCGGAGACCCAGTACTTC. Translation: CASSLGQATSPETQYF.

This clonotype has at least ten counts. CDR3 sequence: CASSLFGGTEAFF. CDR3 nucleotide sequence: TGTGCCAGCAGCTTATTCGGGGGCACTGAAGCTTTCTTT. This chain uses TRBV7-2 with TRBJ1-1; maybe TRBD1 (5 bases). Trimming removed 2 bases from V and 4 bases from J, with 8 bases in between. This CDR3 contains 13 residues. Germline V gives CDR1 SGHTA, CDR2 FQGNSA.

This chain connects TRBV5-1 to TRBJ2-5; TRBD1 might be the D (5 bases). Germline CDR1 and CDR2: SGHRS and YFSETQ. V lost 0 bases and J lost 5, with 14 bases in between. This CDR3 has 15 residues. Written as DNA, the CDR3 is TGCGCCAGCAGCTTGGGTGCAGGGATAAGGGAGACCCAGTACTTC. It yields the protein CASSLGAGIRETQYF.